The 11 T cell receptor beta chains listed next were all sequenced from one sample in a study of shared clonotypes between healthy human individuals. Generated by immunoSEQ multiplex PCR, the TCRdb table keeps only in-frame clones and is missing some. The sample contains over 2 million clones, just under 95% of which appear only once. Sequenced material: naive CD4+ T cells from PBMCs. Subset indicated: CD45RA+ positively selected. These receptor sequences come from a man younger than 35 in good health. Some clones in this sample may be carry-over from other donors' samples.

This CDR3 reads CASSRTGLPQQLFF. The CDR3 DNA reads TGTGCCAGCTCACGGACCGGGTTGCCCCAACAACTGTTTTTT. The chain carries TRBV18 and TRBJ1-4; D uncertain. This CDR3 is built from 14 residues. Germline V gives CDR1 KGHSH, CDR2 LQKENI. Deletions cut 4 bases from V and 12 bases from J, with 18 bases between.

The chain is built from TRBV7-3 and TRBJ1-1; TRBD1 might be the D (6 bases). Germline values: CDR1 SGHTA, CDR2 FQGTGA. The V end lost 6 bases, the J end lost 6 bases, and 17 bases lay between the germline ends. The CDR3 sequence is 14 residues long. The CDR3 is CASRSTRGGAEAFF. CDR3 bases: TGTGCCAGCAGGTCCACCAGGGGAGGGGCTGAAGCTTTCTTT.

The chain is built from TRBV21-1 and TRBJ2-1; the D segment call TRBD1 is taken from the table without a DNA check. TRBV21-1 constitutes a pseudogene. The CDR3 covers 13 residues. For the CDR3, the DNA is TGTGCCAGCAGCAGGGACAGGGTAGGAGAGCAGTTCTTC. It codes for CASSRDRVGEQFF.

The chain is built from TRBV5-4 and TRBJ2-3; no clear D gene. This CDR3 has 14 residues. CDR1 is SGHNT and CDR2 is YYREEE in the germline V gene (reference sequence). V gave up 5 bases and J gave up 4 bases, with 14 bases separating them. As DNA, the CDR3 is TGTGCCAGCAGTGCCGCGAGTTCCGCAGATACGCAGTATTTT. Protein: CASSAASSADTQYF.

The chain combines TRBV30 with TRBJ2-3; TRBD2 is a possible D gene (6 bases). Germline loops: CDR1 GTSNPN, CDR2 SVGIG (reference sequence). The V and J ends lost 4 bases and 4 bases respectively, with 15 bases between them. The CDR3 covers 14 residues. Written as DNA, the CDR3 is TGTGCCTGGACCTTATTTCCGGGGGCAGATACGCAGTATTTT. The encoded protein is CAWTLFPGADTQYF.

J is TRBJ1-1 and V is TRBV6-6; D may be TRBD1 (6 bases). With 8 bases removed from V and 1 base from J, the gap between germline ends came to 20 bases. The CDR3 sequence is 16 residues long. Germline V gene lookup returns CDR1 MNHNY and CDR2 SVGAGI (reference sequence). The CDR3 coding sequence is TGTGCCAGCGTCAATAGTCAGGGGACTCGGAACACTGAAGCTTTCTTT. The encoded protein is CASVNSQGTRNTEAFF.

The chain joins TRBV5-1 to TRBJ1-1; perhaps TRBD1 as D (6 bases). The CDR3 is 14 residues long. Germline V CDR1 and CDR2: SGHRS, YFSETQ. V gave up 3 bases and J gave up 1 base, with 10 bases separating them. The CDR3 loop reads CASSWDIRNTEAFF. In DNA form, the CDR3 reads TGCGCCAGCAGCTGGGACATACGGAACACTGAAGCTTTCTTT.

The chain couples TRBV25-1 to TRBJ1-3, with D possibly TRBD1 on 5 matching bases. From germline, CDR1 is MGHDK and CDR2 SYGVNS. The CDR3 runs to 14 residues. Trimming stripped 0 bases from V and 15 bases from J, with 18 bases between. In DNA, the CDR3 is TGTGCCAGCAGTGAATATGGGGGTAAGCCCGGGAGATATTTT. It encodes CASSEYGGKPGRYF.

This rearrangement joins TRBV18 to TRBJ1-5; 9 bases are shared with TRBD1. Germline V gene sequence: CDR1 KGHSH, CDR2 LQKENI. Germline trimming cut 5 bases from V and 0 bases from J; bases unmatched to any gene: 5. The CDR3 is 16 amino acids. CDR3 residues: CASSKDRGYSNQPQHF. CDR3 nucleotide sequence: TGTGCCAGCTCAAAGGACAGGGGTTATAGCAATCAGCCCCAGCATTTT.

The V and J genes are TRBV7-2 and TRBJ2-5, with TRBD2 matching over 10 bases. In germline, CDR1 is SGHTA, CDR2 FQGNSA. V trimming: 2 bases; J trimming: 4 bases; junction bases outside the gene matches: 7. The CDR3 is 16 residues long. The CDR3 DNA sequence: TGTGCCAGCAGCTTATCGGTAGCGGGAGGTCGAGAGACCCAGTACTTC. It specifies CASSLSVAGGRETQYF.

The genes are TRBV11-2 and TRBJ2-1; D is perhaps TRBD1 (5 bases). The V gene lost 1 base and the J gene lost 8 bases, with 12 bases spanning the gap. CDR1 SGHAT and CDR2 FQNNGV come from the germline V gene. The CDR3 covers 14 residues. CDR3 in amino acids: CASSLVQQGHEQFF. The CDR3 coding sequence is TGTGCCAGCAGCTTAGTACAGCAGGGCCATGAGCAGTTCTTC.